This T cell receptor beta chain was found in a study of shared clonotypes between healthy human individuals. Study results and limitations: Only a few donors were included, so the genetic and exposure-history diversity represented was limited. Some naive CD4 clonotypes, roughly 5%, turned up in common across several donors. It was expected that sequencing depth would affect clonotype sharing among donors.

The assay was immunoSEQ multiplex PCR, and TCRdb's table has in-frame clones only and misses some. The sample yields 2,500,000 or so clones, around 90% seen once. This clone was detected only a few times. The antigen is not known. Study donors comprised healthy, HIV-negative adults devoid of recent acute infection or vaccination. V trimming: 5 bases; J trimming: 5 bases; junction bases outside the gene matches: 5. This CDR3 has 14 residues. Germline CDR1 reads SGHTA; CDR2 reads FQGTGA. This TCR was sampled from a man younger than 30 in good health. The V and J genes are TRBV7-3 and TRBJ2-2, with 7 bases matching TRBD1. The specimen sequenced was naive CD4+ T cells sorted from blood. As for subset: CD45RA+ positively selected. The CDR3 coding sequence is TGTGCCAGCAGCGTGACAGGGATAACCGGGGAGCTGTTTTTT. This translates into CASSVTGITGELFF.